This T cell receptor beta chain is from a study of Ad26.COV2.S vaccination and SARS-CoV-2 variants. The CDR3 spans 14 residues. J gave up 3 bases and V 5 bases, and 4 bases lay outside the gene matches. The V gene's germline CDR1 is MNHNY and CDR2 SVGAGI (reference sequence). The treatment was: over 15 received Ad26.COV2.S at low or high dose, single or two shots; 5 received placebo; per-sample allocation not given. Repertoires come from day 63 after the first vaccine or placebo injection. Libraries were prepared by immunoSEQ multiplex PCR; TCRdb keeps only in-frame clonotypes and omits some of them. Among 350,000 to 450,000 clones, around 90% were seen once, and the ten largest hold around 3.5%.

The sequenced sample was peripheral blood, obtained in a trial of Ad26.COV2.S vaccine versus placebo. The sequence was obtained from a person aged 18 to 65 who received the Ad26.COV2.S COVID-19 vaccine or a placebo. This sequence joins TRBV6-6 and TRBJ2-7, with 10 bases aligning to TRBD1. The CDR3 nucleotides read TGTGCCAGCAGTCCCCGGGACAGGGGCTACGAGCAGTACTTC. Its translation: CASSPRDRGYEQYF.